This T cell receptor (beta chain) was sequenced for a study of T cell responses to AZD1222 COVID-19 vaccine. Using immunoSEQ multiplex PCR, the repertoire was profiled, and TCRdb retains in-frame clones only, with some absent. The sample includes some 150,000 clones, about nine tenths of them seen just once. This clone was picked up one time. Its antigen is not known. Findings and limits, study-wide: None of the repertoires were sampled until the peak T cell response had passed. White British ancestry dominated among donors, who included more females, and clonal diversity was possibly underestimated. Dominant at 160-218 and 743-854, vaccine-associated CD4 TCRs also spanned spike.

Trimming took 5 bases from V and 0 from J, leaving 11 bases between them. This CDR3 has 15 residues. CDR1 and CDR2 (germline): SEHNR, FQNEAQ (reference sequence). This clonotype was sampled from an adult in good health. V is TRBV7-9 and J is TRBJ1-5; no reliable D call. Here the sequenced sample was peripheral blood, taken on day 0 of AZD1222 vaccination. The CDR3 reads CASSPLGHSNQPQHF. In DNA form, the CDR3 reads TGTGCCAGCAGCCCCCTGGGTCATAGCAATCAGCCCCAGCATTTT.